One T cell receptor beta chain is described in this entry. These data originate in a study of preoperative IRX-2 immunotherapy in early breast cancer. Here immunoSEQ multiplex PCR was the method, and the copy in TCRdb shows in-frame clones only, minus some. The sample holds 43,000 or so clones, just under 95% seen once. Germline V gives CDR1 LGHNA, CDR2 YNFKEQ. The CDR3 consists of 15 residues. V was clipped by 3 bases and J by 3 bases; unmatched bases: 8. The treatment was: preoperative locoregional IRX-2 cytokine immunotherapy. Patients received preoperative, locoregional IRX-2 cytokine immunotherapy in a phase Ib study.

V gene TRBV4-2 combines with J gene TRBJ2-7, with 7 bases identical to TRBD2. Sample: tumor tissue, taken after IRX-2 immunotherapy. This receptor was obtained from a human donor with breast cancer. CDR3 region: CASSQQAGRDYEQYF. CDR3 nucleotide sequence: TGTGCCAGCAGCCAGCAAGCGGGACGGGACTACGAGCAGTACTTC.